The 26 T cell receptor beta chains below come from one sample, sequenced in a study of T cell repertoires and HLA-DP antigens. Clones were read by immunoSEQ multiplex PCR, and TCRdb kept only the in-frame ones, dropping some. This sample has 85,000 to 90,000 clones; about 89% occur once, and the top ten carry 1.5% to 2%. No antigens are known for them. The sequenced sample consisted of CD4+ T cells from PBMCs. These receptors all come from a man aged 50 to 60 in good health and CMV-seronegative.

The rearrangement joins TRBV6-1 to TRBJ1-5; 9 bases agree with TRBD1. The V gene end was trimmed by 6 bases and the J gene end by 3 bases; junction bases not matched to a gene: 3. Germline CDR1 reads MNHNS; CDR2 reads SASEGT. This CDR3 region has 14 residues. The CDR3 DNA follows: TGTGCCAGCAGGGGGACAGGGAACAATCAGCCCCAGCATTTT. Its translation: CASRGTGNNQPQHF.

This clone was found once. The rearrangement joins TRBV18 to TRBJ2-7; D is possibly TRBD1 (6 bases). The V gene's germline CDR1 is KGHSH and CDR2 LQKENI. Trimming took off 3 bases at V and 3 bases at J, with 15 bases between the two ends. The CDR3 is 15 residues long. Here the CDR3 DNA reads TGTGCCAGCTCACCCCCCGGACAGAGACACTACGAGCAGTACTTC. Protein sequence: CASSPPGQRHYEQYF.

The V and J genes are TRBV14 and TRBJ2-1; weak D call: TRBD2 (6 bases). V was cut by 4 bases and J by 10 bases, with 23 bases left in between. The CDR3 totals 16 residues. Germline lookup yields CDR1 SGHDN and CDR2 FVKESK. The CDR3 DNA follows: TGTGCCAGCAGCCCTCGCGGGCCTAGCGACCTGAAGGAGCAGTTCTTC. Amino acids: CASSPRGPSDLKEQFF.

The chain carries TRBV5-1 and TRBJ1-5, with D unclear. The CDR3 is 14 amino acids. Looked up from germline, CDR1 is SGHRS and CDR2 is YFSETQ. Trimming cost V 1 base and J 2 bases, with 7 bases left between them. CDR3 sequence reads: CASSLSAGNQPQHF. In DNA, the CDR3 is TGCGCCAGCAGCTTGTCTGCAGGCAATCAGCCCCAGCATTTT.

The rearrangement links TRBV29-1 to TRBJ2-7; D perhaps matches TRBD1 (6 bases). The CDR3 has 12 amino acids. The germline gives CDR1 SQVTM, CDR2 ANQGSEA. With 3 bases removed from V and 5 bases from J, the gap between germline ends came to 11 bases. CDR3: CSVDPGVNEQYF. The DNA of the CDR3 is TGCAGCGTTGATCCAGGGGTGAACGAGCAGTACTTC.

CDR3 nucleotides: TGTGCCAGCAGTTTTAGCGGGAGCGAAGAGACCCAGTACTTC. Protein: CASSFSGSEETQYF. The chain recombines TRBV6-1 with TRBJ2-5; TRBD2 aligns across 9 bases. With V trimmed by 5 bases and J by 3 bases, 4 bases remained unmatched. The CDR3 has 14 amino acids. Germline V gives CDR1 MNHNS, CDR2 SASEGT.

The chain is built from TRBV28 and TRBJ2-7; tentatively, D is TRBD2 (7 bases). V shed 6 bases and J shed 0 bases, with 21 bases lying between them. The CDR3 has 17 residues. Germline V gene lookup returns CDR1 MDHEN and CDR2 SYDVKM. In DNA form, the CDR3 reads TGTGCCAGCAGGCGGGACGGGGGGCTTAGGAGCTCCTACGAGCAGTACTTC. This codes for CASRRDGGLRSSYEQYF.

The V call is TRBV2, the J call TRBJ1-5, with TRBD1 as a possible D gene (5 bases). This CDR3 is built from 14 residues. Deletions cut 4 bases from V and 0 bases from J, with 7 bases between. CDR1 and CDR2 from the germline V gene are SNHLY and FYNNEI. The CDR3, as DNA: TGTGCCAGCAGTGGGGGGATTAGCAATCAGCCCCAGCATTTT. It yields the protein CASSGGISNQPQHF.

The chain has TRBV6-6 and TRBJ1-1; D perhaps matches TRBD1 (5 bases). V gave up 2 bases and J gave up 1 base, with 8 bases separating them. This CDR3 region has 14 residues. Germline V gene data show CDR1 as MNHNY and CDR2 as SVGAGI (reference sequence). The CDR3 is CASSYRGQNTEAFF. The CDR3 nucleotides are TGTGCCAGCAGTTACCGCGGACAGAACACTGAAGCTTTCTTT.

This clone was picked up one time. The chain recombines TRBV30 with TRBJ1-1; 7 nucleotides match TRBD1. Per germline, CDR1 GTSNPN and CDR2 SVGIG (reference sequence). The CDR3 is 15 residues long. Losses at the gene ends were 3 bases for V and 1 base for J; bases not matched to a gene: 8. CDR3 nucleotide sequence: TGTGCCTGGAGGATCGGAGACAGGGCGAACACTGAAGCTTTCTTT. Residues: CAWRIGDRANTEAFF.

The chain recombines TRBV28 with TRBJ2-7, with TRBD2 identical over 8 bases. V trimming: 4 bases; J trimming: 3 bases; junction bases outside the gene matches: 5. The CDR3 is 14 amino acids. Germline-derived CDR1 and CDR2 are MDHEN and SYDVKM. CDR3 in amino acids: CASSSGTRVYEQYF. CDR3 coding DNA: TGTGCCAGCAGTTCCGGGACTAGGGTCTACGAGCAGTACTTC. Looking up the rest from reference TRBV28 and TRBJ2-7 gives the full variable domain: DVKVTQSSRYLVKRTGEKVFLECVQDMDHENMFWYRQDPGLGLRLIYFSYDVKMKEKGDIPEGYSVSREKKERFSLILESASTNQTSMYLCASSSGTRVYEQYFGPGTRLTVT.

This chain connects TRBV27 to TRBJ2-4, with D possibly TRBD1 on 6 matching bases. The V end was cut by 8 bases, the J end by 7 bases, with 21 bases between. CDR1 and CDR2 from the germline V gene are MNHEY and SMNVEV (reference sequence). The CDR3 has 15 amino acids. CDR3 sequence: CASHQGRGVMNIQYF. CDR3 DNA: TGTGCCAGCCACCAGGGCAGGGGCGTCATGAACATTCAGTACTTC.

V is TRBV2 and J is TRBJ2-3; D may match TRBD1 or TRBD2 (5 bases each). V lost 7 bases, J lost 4 bases, and 15 bases lay in between. The CDR3 is made up of 14 amino acids. Per the germline V gene, CDR1 is SNHLY and CDR2 is FYNNEI. CDR3 in amino acids: CASKVPGLADTQYF. The CDR3 region has the DNA TGTGCCAGCAAGGTACCGGGGCTCGCAGATACGCAGTATTTT.

Here the CDR3 DNA reads TGTGCCAGCAGTTCGGGGCGGGGGGGACAAGAGACCCAGTACTTC. Translation gives CASSSGRGGQETQYF. This sequence joins TRBV6-5 and TRBJ2-5; 9 positions match TRBD2. The V gene end was trimmed by 4 bases and the J gene end by 2 bases; junction bases not matched to a gene: 5. Germline V CDR1 and CDR2: MNHEY, SVGAGI. The CDR3 is 15 amino acids.

The V and J genes are TRBV6-6 and TRBJ1-2; D uncertain. The CDR3 is 14 residues long. From germline, CDR1 is MNHNY and CDR2 SVGAGI (reference sequence). V was shortened by 6 bases and J by 8 bases, with 19 bases between the two germline ends. CDR3 region: CASSYLLLDRGYTF. The CDR3 DNA follows: TGTGCCAGCAGCTACCTTTTACTCGATCGGGGCTACACCTTC.

The chain carries TRBV14 and TRBJ2-2; a weak D match, TRBD1 (6 bases). CDR1 is SGHDN and CDR2 is FVKESK in the germline V gene. There are 16 residues in the CDR3. Trimming cost V 7 bases and J 5 bases, with 20 bases left between them. CDR3 bases: TGTGCCAGCACCCATTCGACAGGTTCTAGGACCGGGGAGCTGTTTTTT. Its protein product is CASTHSTGSRTGELFF.

This chain links TRBV16 with TRBJ2-6, with 12 bases that match TRBD1. Germline trimming cut 3 bases from V and 0 bases from J; bases unmatched to any gene: 3. The germline V gene has CDR1 KGHSY and CDR2 FQNENV. This CDR3 region has 18 residues. As DNA, the CDR3 is TGTGCCAGCAGCCAGCTGGGACAGGGGGCCTCTGGGGCCAACGTCCTGACTTTC. Amino acids: CASSQLGQGASGANVLTF.

This chain links TRBV6-6 with TRBJ1-2; D call uncertain. Germline CDR1 reads MNHNY; CDR2 reads SVGAGI (reference sequence). V was cut by 2 bases and J by 5 bases, with 12 bases left in between. The CDR3 totals 14 residues. The CDR3 DNA is TGTGCCAGCAGTTACATTGGTGGGGAATATGGCTACACCTTC. Encoded protein: CASSYIGGEYGYTF.

The genes are TRBV9 and TRBJ2-1, with 10 bases matching TRBD1. The CDR3 length is 14 residues. Per germline, CDR1 SGDLS and CDR2 YYNGEE. The J segment lost 6 bases and the V segment lost 1 base, leaving 1 base of the junction unmatched. The CDR3, as DNA: TGTGCCAGCAGCGTAAGGACAGGGGGCAATGAGCAGTTCTTC. This encodes CASSVRTGGNEQFF.

The chain uses TRBV7-6 and TRBJ1-2; 10 bases agree with TRBD1. The CDR3 is 16 amino acids. The trim removed 1 base at V and 8 bases at J, leaving 10 bases unmatched. The germline gives CDR1 SGHVS, CDR2 FNYEAQ. The CDR3 protein is CASSLVPGQGIEGYTF. CDR3 in DNA: TGTGCCAGCAGCTTAGTGCCGGGACAGGGGATTGAGGGCTACACCTTC. Full variable domain (rest looked up from reference TRBV7-6 and TRBJ1-2): GAGVSQSPRYKVTKRGQDVALRCDPISGHVSLYWYRQALGQGPEFLTYFNYEAQQDKSGLPNDRFSAERPEGSISTLTIQRTEQRDSAMYRCASSLVPGQGIEGYTFGSGTRLTVV.

The J gene is TRBJ2-3, the V gene TRBV6-5, with 10 bases matching TRBD2. V dropped 5 bases and J dropped 5; count of bases not matched to a gene: 4. The V gene's germline CDR1 is MNHEY and CDR2 SVGAGI. CDR3 length equals 14 residues. Here the CDR3 DNA reads TGTGCCAGCAGTCCCCGACTAGCGGGAGATACGCAGTATTTT. It yields the protein CASSPRLAGDTQYF.

The chain is built from TRBV5-4 and TRBJ2-7, with 9 positions matching TRBD2. Germline CDR1 is SGHNT and CDR2 is YYREEE (reference sequence). J gave up 2 bases and V 4 bases, and 7 bases lay outside the gene matches. This CDR3 contains 15 residues. Here the CDR3 reads CASSLVASGTYEQYF. CDR3 nucleotide sequence: TGTGCCAGCAGCCTCGTGGCTAGCGGGACCTACGAGCAGTACTTC.

The chain combines TRBV28 with TRBJ2-4; D possibly corresponds to TRBD2 (5 bases). Germline CDR1 reads MDHEN; CDR2 reads SYDVKM. The CDR3 extends over 16 amino acids. V dropped 5 bases and J dropped 0 bases, with 14 bases sitting between them. For the CDR3, the DNA is TGTGCCAGCAGTCCGCTGGAGGTTGTAGCCAAAAACATTCAGTACTTC. This gives the protein CASSPLEVVAKNIQYF.

In nucleotides, the CDR3 is TGTGCCAGCAGCTTAAGCGGGCAGGGGGGCGACTATGGCTACACCTTC. Translation gives CASSLSGQGGDYGYTF. The V call is TRBV7-9, the J call TRBJ1-2; 7 bases agree with TRBD1. The CDR3 loop spans 16 amino acids. CDR1 and CDR2 from the germline V gene are SEHNR and FQNEAQ (reference sequence). Trimming took 2 bases from V and 3 from J; bases not matched to a gene: 9.

The CDR3 DNA sequence: TGTGCCAGCAGCTTAGAATGGGCTCTAAGTGGCTACACCTTC. It yields the protein CASSLEWALSGYTF. The V and J genes are TRBV7-8 and TRBJ1-2; D is unresolved. CDR1 and CDR2 (germline): SGHVS, FQNEAQ. The CDR3 contains 14 residues. V was cut by 1 base and J by 7 bases, with 13 bases left in between.

The rearrangement links TRBV6-1 to TRBJ1-3; tentatively, D is TRBD1 (5 bases). Trimming left V 8 bases short and J 0 bases short, with 11 bases between. CDR1 is MNHNS, CDR2 SASEGT, per germline. CDR3 size: 14 residues. CDR3 in DNA: TGTGCCAGCGGGCAGGGAAGCTCTGGAAACACCATATATTTT. It is translated as CASGQGSSGNTIYF.